This T cell receptor beta chain emerged from a study of vaccination effects on CD4 cells after COVID-19. On the study more broadly: Using viral peptide pools, the ViraFEST assay grew out antigen-specific CD4+ T cells prior to sequencing.

A roughly 10-day culture period preceded the isolation of CD4+ T cells. Vaccinated participants had no history of SARS-CoV-2 infection and tested negative for nucleocapsid antibodies. Here immunoSEQ multiplex PCR was the method, and the copy in TCRdb shows in-frame clones only, minus some. Of about 38,000 clones detected, about four fifths appear once; the ten largest clones hold 2.9%. Study results and caveats: Late post-vaccination samples showed marked contraction of infection- and vaccine-induced clones.

Of note for this clone: What it binds is unknown.

Germline loops: CDR1 SGHDT, CDR2 YYEEEE. The CDR3 covers 14 residues. Trimming took off 6 bases at V and 2 bases at J, with 13 bases between the two ends. The chain uses TRBV5-6 and TRBJ2-3, with unresolved D. The sequence came from a human donor who received a COVID-19 vaccine. Sequencing used CD4+ T cells from PBMCs cultured without peptide, obtained before COVID-19 vaccination. The CDR3 protein is CASTPEHLTDTQYF. CDR3 coding DNA: TGTGCCAGCACCCCAGAACATCTCACAGATACGCAGTATTTT.